The 5 T cell receptor beta chains reported below all come from one sample, sequenced in a study of low-dose radiotherapy and immunotherapy resistance in tumors. Alpha and beta chains were covered, as first-strand cDNA relied on TRAV- and TRBV-specific primers. A roughly 20-cycle PCR with a constant-region primer and V-primer adapter amplified TCRs. TCRdb reanalysed the reads using MiXCR and keeps one entry per CDR3 protein. The sample has 75,000 to 95,000 distinct CDR3 sequences, 9% to 9.5% seen once. The time point: before trial treatment. The specimen comprised PBMCs, sampled before treatment. Receptor source: a male donor with prostate cancer.

This clonotype has ten or more counts. This chain connects TRBV29-1 to TRBJ2-4; D unclear. The CDR3 has 15 residues. Germline-derived CDR1 and CDR2 are SQVTM and ANQGSEA. With 2 bases removed from V and 0 bases from J, the gap between germline ends came to 11 bases. The CDR3 region is CSVERGVLAKNIQYF. The CDR3, as DNA: TGCAGCGTTGAAAGAGGAGTACTAGCCAAAAACATTCAGTACTTC.

The CDR3 reads CASSPTASFSTDTQYF. CDR3 DNA: TGTGCCAGCAGCCCTACCGCTAGCTTCAGCACAGATACGCAGTATTTT. The V call is TRBV3-1, the J call TRBJ2-3, with D maybe TRBD2 (5 bases). Germline assignment: CDR1 LGHDT and CDR2 YNNKEL (reference sequence). Deletions cut 4 bases from V and 0 bases from J, with 14 bases between. The CDR3 runs 16 residues.

The chain couples TRBV4-1 to TRBJ2-5; D is ambiguous. Germline V gene lookup returns CDR1 MGHRA and CDR2 YSYEKL. The V end was cut by 1 base, the J end by 1 base, with 10 bases between. This CDR3 contains 15 residues. CDR3 nucleotides: TGCGCCAGCAGCCAAGTTTTTATGGGCCAAGAGACCCAGTACTTC. Protein sequence: CASSQVFMGQETQYF.

This clonotype was recorded at least ten times. In DNA, the CDR3 is TGTGCCAGCAGCTTAGCGGAGAGCGGGAGGGCCCGTGAGCAGTTCTTC. Residues: CASSLAESGRAREQFF. The genes are TRBV7-8 and TRBJ2-1; 10 bases align to TRBD2. Germline V gene data show CDR1 as SGHVS and CDR2 as FQNEAQ. CDR3 length: 16 residues. V gave up 0 bases and J gave up 9 bases; unmatched junction bases: 8.

This clonotype was observed many times. V is TRBV6-2 or TRBV6-3 and J is TRBJ2-3, with a weak D call TRBD2 (6 bases). With 2 bases removed from V and 2 bases from J, the gap between germline ends came to 14 bases. This CDR3 spans 16 amino acids. CDR1 is MNHEY, CDR2 SVGEGT, per germline. CDR3 sequence: CASSYKTRGITDTQYF. The CDR3 coding sequence is TGTGCCAGCAGTTACAAAACGCGGGGTATCACAGATACGCAGTATTTT.